A selection of T cell receptor beta chains follows, all from one sample in a study of T cells after yellow fever vaccination. TCRdb re-analysed the 5' RACE reads in MiXCR, keeping a single row per CDR3 protein. The data hold under 200,000 distinct CDR3 sequences, with 6% to 7.5% observed a single time. The specimen was CD4+ T cells sorted from PBMCs, collected about 5 days after the first yellow fever vaccination. The receptors were gathered from a man aged 18 to 29 who received the YFV17D yellow fever vaccine. Both conserved end residues are part of each CDR3. The order of the fields is clone size, J gene, V gene, D gene, CDR3 DNA, CDR3 protein. A D gene is named only where the DNA matches it firmly. Expanded clones get a size class; other rows say once, few or many, or leave the size out.

>few|TRBJ1-2|TRBV10-3|NA
TGTGCCATCATGGGCAGTGGCTATGGCTACACCTTC
CAIMGSGYGYTF
>many|TRBJ1-1|TRBV6-2/TRBV6-3|NA
TGTGCCAGCAGTGGGAAAACGGACAGATTAAACACTGAAGCTTTCTTT
CASSGKTDRLNTEAFF
>many|TRBJ2-2|TRBV5-1|NA
TGCGCCAGCAGCGGCCGGGACTCCCTAAGCACCGGGGAGCTGTTTTTT
CASSGRDSLSTGELFF
>medium-sized|TRBJ2-3|TRBV5-1|NA
TGCGCCAGCAGCTTGGCCCTGGGCGGGGGCACAGATACGCAGTATTTT
CASSLALGGGTDTQYF
>many|TRBJ2-3|TRBV5-1|TRBD2
TGCGCCAGCAGCTTGCAACGGCGGGGGTTCACAGATACGCAGTATTTT
CASSLQRRGFTDTQYF
>many|TRBJ2-5|TRBV4-2|TRBD2
TGTGCCAGCAGCAAAACTAGCGGATCCGGATCTTGGGATCAAGAGACCCAGTACTTC
CASSKTSGSGSWDQETQYF
>many|TRBJ1-1|TRBV20-1|NA
TGCAGTGCTAGTGGGGACGTGAACACTGAAGCTTTCTTT
CSASGDVNTEAFF
>many|TRBJ2-7|TRBV14|NA
TGTGCCAGCAGCCAAGCGGCAGGGGCGTACGAGCAGTACTTC
CASSQAAGAYEQYF
>NA|TRBJ2-3|TRBV4-3|NA
TGCGCCAGCAGCCAAGATCACTTCACAGATACGCAGTATTTT
CASSQDHFTDTQYF
>many|TRBJ2-1|TRBV30|TRBD1
TGTGCCTTGACAGGGACATACAGAGGAGGCAATGAGCAGTTCTTC
CALTGTYRGGNEQFF
>NA|TRBJ2-7|TRBV7-2|NA
TGTGCCAGCAGCCCCAGGGCGGGGGAGCAGTACTTC
CASSPRAGEQYF
>many|TRBJ1-3|TRBV6-5|NA
TGTGCCAGCAGTTACTCCCCGCCCTCTGGAAACACCATATATTTT
CASSYSPPSGNTIYF
>many|TRBJ2-1|TRBV7-9|TRBD1
TGTGCCAGCTCCAGGGGGCAGTCTCTATCCTATGAGCAGTTCTTC
CASSRGQSLSYEQFF
>NA|TRBJ2-1|TRBV7-3|TRBD2
TGTGCCAGCAGCCCCGCTAGCGGGGGGGCCTACAATGAGCAGTTCTTC
CASSPASGGAYNEQFF
>many|TRBJ2-3|TRBV2|NA
TGTGCCAGCGGCCGGGACCTCGAGGCTACGCAGTATTTT
CASGRDLEATQYF
>many|TRBJ2-7|TRBV10-3|TRBD1
TGTGCCGTCCGGGACAGTCAAAGCTCCTACGAGCAGTACTTC
CAVRDSQSSYEQYF
>many|TRBJ2-3|TRBV4-2|TRBD2
TGTGCCAGCAGCCCCCTCGCGGGGGGCCGGGTCACAGATACGCAGTATTTT
CASSPLAGGRVTDTQYF
>many|TRBJ2-6|TRBV5-1|TRBD1
TGCGCCAGCAGCTGGGGACAGGCTGAATCCTCTGGGGCCAACGTCCTGACTTTC
CASSWGQAESSGANVLTF
>few|TRBJ2-5|TRBV18|TRBD1
TGTGCCAGCTCATCTCGGGACAGGGGGCGCGTAGAGACCCAGTACTTC
CASSSRDRGRVETQYF
>many|TRBJ1-3|TRBV5-1|NA
TGCGCCAGCAGCGCCTCAGGATTCTCTGGAAACACCATATATTTT
CASSASGFSGNTIYF
>few|TRBJ2-5|TRBV7-2|NA
TGTGCCAGCAGCCTCCCCGAGACGGAGACCCAGTACTTC
CASSLPETETQYF
>many|TRBJ1-6|TRBV5-1|NA
TGCGCCAGCAGCTTCGAATATAATTCACCCCTCCACTTT
CASSFEYNSPLHF
>many|TRBJ2-5|TRBV24-1|NA
TGTGCCACCAGTGTCGGCAGCCAAGAGACCCAGTACTTC
CATSVGSQETQYF
>NA|TRBJ1-1|TRBV5-1|NA
TGCGCCAGCAGCTTAAGCGGTGGGTTAGCTTTCTTT
CASSLSGGLAFF
>NA|TRBJ1-5|TRBV6-2/TRBV6-3|TRBD1
TGTGCCAGCAGCCCTCTGGACAGGGGATTCAATCAGCCCCAGCATTTT
CASSPLDRGFNQPQHF
>NA|TRBJ1-2|TRBV20-1|TRBD1
TGCAGTGCTAGAGATCTCGGACAGGCGCTGAAAGGTGGCTACACCTTC
CSARDLGQALKGGYTF
>NA|TRBJ2-3|TRBV6-6|NA
TGTGCCAGCAGCGAGGGGGGTACGCAGTATTTT
CASSEGGTQYF
>many|TRBJ2-5|TRBV5-1|NA
TGCGCCAGCAGCTTGGAACCCCCCCAAGAGACCCAGTACTTC
CASSLEPPQETQYF
>NA|TRBJ1-2|TRBV7-2|NA
TGTGCCAGCAGCTTAACTGAGGGGAACTATGGCTACACCTTC
CASSLTEGNYGYTF
>many|TRBJ2-1|TRBV29-1|NA
TGCAGCGTTGAATACGGAGAGCGGCCCAATGAGCAGTTCTTC
CSVEYGERPNEQFF
>many|TRBJ2-1|TRBV24-1|NA
TGTGCCACCAGTGCGGCTCGGGGGCACTACAATGAGCAGTTCTTC
CATSAARGHYNEQFF
>NA|TRBJ1-2|TRBV11-2|NA
TGTGCCAGCAGCTTGGAGGGAGACTATGGCTACACCTTC
CASSLEGDYGYTF
>many|TRBJ2-1|TRBV5-1|NA
TGCGCCAGCAGATACGGACAGAACAATGAGCAGTTCTTC
CASRYGQNNEQFF
>many|TRBJ2-2|TRBV5-1|NA
TGCGCCAGCAGCTTGGAGTCCGGGGTCGTGCTGTTTTTT
CASSLESGVVLFF
>few|TRBJ2-5|TRBV27|NA
TGTGCCAGCAGGATACGGGGCCCACAGAGAGGGACCCAGTACTTC
CASRIRGPQRGTQYF
>many|TRBJ2-4|TRBV4-3|TRBD2
TGCGCCAGCAGCCAAGAAAAAGCGGGGAGGCGGTACTTC
CASSQEKAGRRYF
>many|TRBJ2-5|TRBV4-2|TRBD2
TGTGCCAGCAGCCCTCTGTCAGCGGGGGAAGAGACCCAGTACTTC
CASSPLSAGEETQYF
>many|TRBJ2-7|TRBV20-1|NA
TGCAGTGCTAGTAACTCCATCACCTACGAGCAGTACTTC
CSASNSITYEQYF
>few|TRBJ2-5|TRBV5-1|TRBD1
TGCGCCAGCAGCTCGGTAGAGGGGGCGGAAGAGACCCAGTACTTC
CASSSVEGAEETQYF
>many|TRBJ1-5|TRBV7-2|TRBD1
TGTGCCAGCAGCCTTGAGCAGGGACAGGGAATTCAGCCCCAGCATTTT
CASSLEQGQGIQPQHF
>NA|TRBJ1-1|TRBV5-1|NA
TGCGCCAGCAGCTTACCGGTTATAGGAACTGAAGCTTTCTTT
CASSLPVIGTEAFF
>NA|TRBJ1-3|TRBV4-3|NA
TGCGCCAGCAGCCAAGACGCAGGGAGTAGATCTGGAAACACCATATATTTT
CASSQDAGSRSGNTIYF
>many|TRBJ1-6|TRBV27|NA
TGTGCCAGCAGTCCCATCTTTGATTCACCCCTCCACTTT
CASSPIFDSPLHF
>many|TRBJ2-3|TRBV18|NA
TGTGCCAGCTCACCGTCTGGTGGGCACACAGATACGCAGTATTTT
CASSPSGGHTDTQYF
>many|TRBJ2-7|TRBV3-1|TRBD2
TGTGCCAGCGCGGGGGGTGACTTTTCGGAGCAGTACTTC
CASAGGDFSEQYF
>many|TRBJ1-6|TRBV3-1|NA
TGTGCCAGCAGCCAAGATCCACATGGCAGCTATAATTCACCCCTCCACTTT
CASSQDPHGSYNSPLHF
>many|TRBJ2-1|TRBV5-1|TRBD2
TGCGCCAGCAGCTTCCTAGCGGGAGATATAGAGCAGTTCTTC
CASSFLAGDIEQFF
>NA|TRBJ2-5|TRBV10-1|NA
TGCGCCAGCAGTGAGCCCCGGTTCCAAGAGACCCAGTACTTC
CASSEPRFQETQYF
>many|TRBJ1-1|TRBV6-5|NA
TGTGCCAGCAGTTACTCCGGACAGCTAACTGAAGCTTTCTTT
CASSYSGQLTEAFF
>many|TRBJ1-1|TRBV24-1|NA
TGTGCCACCAGGGCAGGGGCATCTGACACTGAAGCTTTCTTT
CATRAGASDTEAFF
>many|TRBJ1-2|TRBV24-1|NA
TGTGCCACCAGTGATTCTTCACGACCCTATGGCTACACCTTC
CATSDSSRPYGYTF
>many|TRBJ2-5|TRBV7-2|NA
TGTGCCAGCAGAACTCCGGGCTCAGAGACCCAGTACTTC
CASRTPGSETQYF
>NA|TRBJ1-4|TRBV6-2/TRBV6-3|TRBD1
TGTGCCAGCAACGACAGGGGATCTAATGAAAAACTGTTTTTT
CASNDRGSNEKLFF
>many|TRBJ2-3|TRBV7-2|TRBD2
TGTGCCAGCAGCTTTGGCGGGGGGGCAGATACGCAGTATTTT
CASSFGGGADTQYF
>few|TRBJ2-5|TRBV23-1|TRBD2
TGCGCCAGCAGTCCGGGGGGGGAATGGGAGACCCAGTACTTC
CASSPGGEWETQYF
>few|TRBJ2-7|TRBV3-1|TRBD1
TGTGCCAGCAGCCAAGATCTGGGACAGGGGGATTACGAGCAGTACTTC
CASSQDLGQGDYEQYF
>few|TRBJ1-1|TRBV5-5|TRBD1
TGTGCCAGCAGCTTGGAGAGACAGGGTCCCTTTGAAGCTTTCTTT
CASSLERQGPFEAFF
>NA|TRBJ2-1|TRBV12-3/TRBV12-4|TRBD1
TGTGCCAGCAGACCCGGACAGGTACGGGAGCAGTTCTTC
CASRPGQVREQFF
>many|TRBJ2-1|TRBV12-3/TRBV12-4|TRBD2
TGTGCCAGCAACGCGGGGGGCTACAATGAGCAGTTCTTC
CASNAGGYNEQFF
>few|TRBJ1-2|TRBV20-1|NA
TGCAGTGCGGGACGTTATGGCTACACCTTC
CSAGRYGYTF